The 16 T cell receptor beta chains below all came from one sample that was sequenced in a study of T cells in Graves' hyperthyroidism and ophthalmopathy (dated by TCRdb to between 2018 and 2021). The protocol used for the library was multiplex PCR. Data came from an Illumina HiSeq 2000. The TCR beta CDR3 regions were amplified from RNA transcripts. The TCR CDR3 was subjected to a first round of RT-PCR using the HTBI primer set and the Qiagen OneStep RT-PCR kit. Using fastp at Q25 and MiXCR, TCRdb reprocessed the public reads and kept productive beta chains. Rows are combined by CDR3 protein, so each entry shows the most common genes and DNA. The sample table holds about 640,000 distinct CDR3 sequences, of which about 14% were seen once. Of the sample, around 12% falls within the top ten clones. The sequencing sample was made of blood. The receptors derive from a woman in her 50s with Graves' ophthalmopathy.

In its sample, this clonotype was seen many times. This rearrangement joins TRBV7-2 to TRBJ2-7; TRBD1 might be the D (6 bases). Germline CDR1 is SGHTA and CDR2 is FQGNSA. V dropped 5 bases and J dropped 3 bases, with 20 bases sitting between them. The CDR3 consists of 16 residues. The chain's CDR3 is CASSIQDRYPIYEQYF. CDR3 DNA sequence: TGTGCCAGCAGCATACAAGACAGGTATCCCATCTACGAGCAGTACTTC.

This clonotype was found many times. The CDR3 DNA sequence: TGTGCCAGCAGCTTATTCCGGGAGAATAGCTACGAGCAGTACTTC. Protein: CASSLFRENSYEQYF. The chain uses TRBV11-2 and TRBJ2-7; D may be TRBD2 (6 bases). The CDR3 has 15 amino acids. Germline V lookup: CDR1 SGHAT, CDR2 FQNNGV. The germline V and J ends were trimmed by 2 bases and 3 bases, with 14 bases remaining between them. The complete variable domain, with remaining parts taken from reference TRBV11-2 and TRBJ2-7, reads EAGVAQSPRYKIIEKRQSVAFWCNPISGHATLYWYQQILGQGPKLLIQFQNNGVVDDSQLPKDRFSAERLKGVDSTLKIQPAKLEDSAVYLCASSLFRENSYEQYFGPGTRLTVT.

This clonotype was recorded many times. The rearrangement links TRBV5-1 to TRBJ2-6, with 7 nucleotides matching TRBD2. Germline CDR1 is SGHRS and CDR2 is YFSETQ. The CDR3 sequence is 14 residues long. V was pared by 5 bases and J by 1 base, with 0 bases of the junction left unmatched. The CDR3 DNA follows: TGCGCCAGCAGGGGAGGGTCTGGGGCCAACGTCCTGACTTTC. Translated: CASRGGSGANVLTF.

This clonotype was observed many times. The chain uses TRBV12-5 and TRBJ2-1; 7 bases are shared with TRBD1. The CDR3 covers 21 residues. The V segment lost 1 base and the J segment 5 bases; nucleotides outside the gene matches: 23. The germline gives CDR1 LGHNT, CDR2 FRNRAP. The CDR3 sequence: CASGLAPGSTGWTLTHNEQFF. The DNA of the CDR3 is TGTGCTAGTGGTTTGGCTCCGGGTTCGACAGGGTGGACTCTCACACACAATGAGCAGTTCTTC. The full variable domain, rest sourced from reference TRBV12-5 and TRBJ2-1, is DARVTQTPRHKVTEMGQEVTMRCQPILGHNTVFWYRQTMMQGLELLAYFRNRAPLDDSGMPKDRFSAEMPDATLATLKIQPSEPRDSAVYFCASGLAPGSTGWTLTHNEQFFGPGTRLTVL.

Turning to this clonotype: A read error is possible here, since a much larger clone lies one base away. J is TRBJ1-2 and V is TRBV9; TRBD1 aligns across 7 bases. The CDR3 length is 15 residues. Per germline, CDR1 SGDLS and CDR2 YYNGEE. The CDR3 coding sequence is TGTGCCAGCAGCGTAGATTTTGGACAGGTCTATGGCAACACCTTC. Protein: CASSVDFGQVYGNTF.

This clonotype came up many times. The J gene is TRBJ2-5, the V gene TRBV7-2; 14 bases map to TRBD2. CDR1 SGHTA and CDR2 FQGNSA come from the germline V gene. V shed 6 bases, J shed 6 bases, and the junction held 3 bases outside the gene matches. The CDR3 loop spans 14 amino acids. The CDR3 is CASSGTSGRKTQYF. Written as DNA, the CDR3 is TGTGCCAGCAGTGGGACTAGCGGGAGAAAGACCCAGTACTTC.

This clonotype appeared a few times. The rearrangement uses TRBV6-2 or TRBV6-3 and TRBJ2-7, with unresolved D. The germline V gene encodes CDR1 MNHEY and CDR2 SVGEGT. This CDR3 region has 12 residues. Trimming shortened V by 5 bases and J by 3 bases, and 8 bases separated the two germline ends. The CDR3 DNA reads TGTGCCAGCAGTCTCCAATTCTACGAGCAGTACTTC. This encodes CASSLQFYEQYF.

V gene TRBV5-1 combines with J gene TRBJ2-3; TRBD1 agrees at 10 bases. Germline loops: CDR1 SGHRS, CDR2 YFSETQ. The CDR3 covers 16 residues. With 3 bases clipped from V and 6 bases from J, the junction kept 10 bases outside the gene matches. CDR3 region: CASSWDMTGGGDTQYF. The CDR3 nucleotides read TGCGCCAGCAGCTGGGACATGACAGGGGGCGGTGATACGCAGTATTTT.

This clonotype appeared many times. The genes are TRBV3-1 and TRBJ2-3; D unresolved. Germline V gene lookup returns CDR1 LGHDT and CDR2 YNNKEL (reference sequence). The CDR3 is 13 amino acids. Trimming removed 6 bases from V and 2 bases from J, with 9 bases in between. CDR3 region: CASSISITDTQYF. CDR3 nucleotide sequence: TGTGCCAGCAGTATCTCAATCACAGATACGCAGTATTTT.

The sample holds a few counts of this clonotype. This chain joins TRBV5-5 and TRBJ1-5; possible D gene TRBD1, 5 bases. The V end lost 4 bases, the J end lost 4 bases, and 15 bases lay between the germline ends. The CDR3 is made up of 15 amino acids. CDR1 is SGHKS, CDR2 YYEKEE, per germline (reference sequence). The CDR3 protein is CASSQTRDLNQPQHF. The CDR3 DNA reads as TGTGCCAGCAGCCAGACCCGGGACCTAAATCAGCCCCAGCATTTT.

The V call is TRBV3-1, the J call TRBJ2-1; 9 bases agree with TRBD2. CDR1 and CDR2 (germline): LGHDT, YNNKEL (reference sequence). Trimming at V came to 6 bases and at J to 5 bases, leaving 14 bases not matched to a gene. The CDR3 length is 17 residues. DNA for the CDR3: TGTGCCAGCAGTATTATTACCTTTAGCGGGAGCAACAATGAGCAGTTCTTC. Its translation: CASSIITFSGSNNEQFF.

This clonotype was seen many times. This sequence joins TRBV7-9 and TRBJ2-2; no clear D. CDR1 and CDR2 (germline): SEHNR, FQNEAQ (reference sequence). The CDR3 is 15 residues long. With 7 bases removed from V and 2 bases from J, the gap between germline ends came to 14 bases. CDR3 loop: CASKKPGPNTGELFF. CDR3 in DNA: TGTGCCAGCAAGAAACCGGGCCCAAACACCGGGGAGCTGTTTTTT.

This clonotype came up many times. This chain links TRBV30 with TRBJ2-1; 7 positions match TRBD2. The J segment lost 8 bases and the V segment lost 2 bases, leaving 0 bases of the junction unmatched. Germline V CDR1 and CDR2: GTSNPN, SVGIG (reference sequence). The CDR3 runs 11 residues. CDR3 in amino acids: CAWSLADEQFF. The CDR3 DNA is TGTGCCTGGAGTCTAGCGGATGAGCAGTTCTTC.

The chain's CDR3 is CASSQDISGTGELFF. In DNA form, the CDR3 reads TGTGCCAGCAGCCAAGACATTAGTGGGACCGGGGAGCTGTTTTTT. The chain carries TRBV4-2 and TRBJ2-2, with no clear D. The CDR3 covers 15 residues. Germline assignment: CDR1 LGHNA and CDR2 YNFKEQ. Trimming took off 0 bases at V and 5 bases at J, with 10 bases between the two ends.

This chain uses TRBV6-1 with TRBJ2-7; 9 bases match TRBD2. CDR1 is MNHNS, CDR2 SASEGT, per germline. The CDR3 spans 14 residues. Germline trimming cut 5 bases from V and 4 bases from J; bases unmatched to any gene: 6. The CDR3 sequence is CASSFGLAWYEQYF. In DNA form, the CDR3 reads TGTGCCAGCAGTTTCGGACTAGCGTGGTACGAGCAGTACTTC.

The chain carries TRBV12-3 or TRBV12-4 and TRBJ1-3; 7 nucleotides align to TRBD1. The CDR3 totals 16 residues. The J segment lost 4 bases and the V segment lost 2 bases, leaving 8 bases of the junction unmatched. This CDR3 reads CASSLLDRISGNTIYF. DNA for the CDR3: TGTGCCAGCAGTTTATTGGACAGGATTTCAGGAAACACCATATATTTT.